This T cell receptor (beta chain) was sequenced in a study of T cell clones after liver transplantation. Looking at the study overall: Timepoints were pre-transplant, pre-withdrawal, and after withdrawal was completed or failed.

Germline assignment: CDR1 MNHEY and CDR2 SMNVEV (reference sequence). This CDR3 region has 15 residues. The V gene lost 6 bases and the J gene lost 4 bases, with 18 bases spanning the gap. This clone is deemed medium-sized. Antigen: not known. TCRdb keeps only in-frame clones here, not all; method: immunoSEQ multiplex PCR. The sample shows around 43,000 clones, 86% of them seen only once. Study-level points and caveats: A significant post-transplant drop in circulating graft-donor-reactive CD4 TCRbeta sequences occurred in most of the 8 subjects.

The V and J genes are TRBV27 and TRBJ1-2, with a possible D match to TRBD1 (6 bases). This sequence was found in a human patient who received a liver transplant. Some T cells here may be from the graft donor. Sample: CD4+ T cells from blood, taken 24 months after liver transplant. CDR3 amino acids: CASSPDTRGGYGYTF. Written as DNA, the CDR3 is TGTGCCAGCAGCCCTGATACGAGGGGGGGCTATGGCTACACCTTC.